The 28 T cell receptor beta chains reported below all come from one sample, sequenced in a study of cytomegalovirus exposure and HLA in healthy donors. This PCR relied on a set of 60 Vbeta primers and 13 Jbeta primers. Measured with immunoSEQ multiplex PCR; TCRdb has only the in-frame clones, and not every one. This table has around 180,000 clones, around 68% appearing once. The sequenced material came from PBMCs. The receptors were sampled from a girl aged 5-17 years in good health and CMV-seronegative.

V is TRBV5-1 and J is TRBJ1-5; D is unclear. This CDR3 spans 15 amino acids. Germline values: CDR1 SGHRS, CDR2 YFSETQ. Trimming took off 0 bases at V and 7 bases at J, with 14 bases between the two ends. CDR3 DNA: TGCGCCAGCAGCTTGGGCCTCCCCTCGGAGCAGCCCCAGCATTTT. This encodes CASSLGLPSEQPQHF.

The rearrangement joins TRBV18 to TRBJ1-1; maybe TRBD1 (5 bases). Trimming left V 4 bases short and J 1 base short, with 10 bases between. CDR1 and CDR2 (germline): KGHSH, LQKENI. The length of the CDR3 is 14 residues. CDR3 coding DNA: TGTGCCAGCTCACAGGGGCAGTCGAACACTGAAGCTTTCTTT. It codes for CASSQGQSNTEAFF.

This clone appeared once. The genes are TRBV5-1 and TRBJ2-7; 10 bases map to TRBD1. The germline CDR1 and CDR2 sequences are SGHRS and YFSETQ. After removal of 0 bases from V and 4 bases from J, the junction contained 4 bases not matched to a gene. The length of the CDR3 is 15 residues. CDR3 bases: TGCGCCAGCAGCTTGGGGACAGGGGGGGTTTACGAGCAGTACTTC. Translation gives CASSLGTGGVYEQYF.

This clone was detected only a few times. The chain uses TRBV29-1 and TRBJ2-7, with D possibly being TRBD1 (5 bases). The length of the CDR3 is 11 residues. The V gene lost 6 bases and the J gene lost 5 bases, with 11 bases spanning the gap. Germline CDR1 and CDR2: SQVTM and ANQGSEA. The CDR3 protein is CSVVGAHEQYF. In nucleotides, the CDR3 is TGCAGCGTGGTAGGGGCCCACGAGCAGTACTTC.

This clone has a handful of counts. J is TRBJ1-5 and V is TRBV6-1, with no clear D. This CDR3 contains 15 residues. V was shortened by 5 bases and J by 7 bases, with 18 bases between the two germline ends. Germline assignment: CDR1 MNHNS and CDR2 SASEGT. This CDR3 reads CASSRFGDFNQPQHF. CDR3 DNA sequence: TGTGCCAGCAGTCGATTCGGGGATTTTAACCAGCCCCAGCATTTT.

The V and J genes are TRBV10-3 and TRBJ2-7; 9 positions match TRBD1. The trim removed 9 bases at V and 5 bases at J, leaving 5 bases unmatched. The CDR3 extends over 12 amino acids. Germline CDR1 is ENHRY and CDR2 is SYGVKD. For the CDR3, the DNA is TGTGCCATGGGACAGGGCCCCCACGAGCAGTACTTC. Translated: CAMGQGPHEQYF.

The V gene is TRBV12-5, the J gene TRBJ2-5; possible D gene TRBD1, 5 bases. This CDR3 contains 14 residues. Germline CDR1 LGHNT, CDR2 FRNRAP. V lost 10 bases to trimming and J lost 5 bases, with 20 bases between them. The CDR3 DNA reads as TGTGCTACAACCCGGGCAGGGTCCATGGAGACCCAGTACTTC. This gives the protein CATTRAGSMETQYF.

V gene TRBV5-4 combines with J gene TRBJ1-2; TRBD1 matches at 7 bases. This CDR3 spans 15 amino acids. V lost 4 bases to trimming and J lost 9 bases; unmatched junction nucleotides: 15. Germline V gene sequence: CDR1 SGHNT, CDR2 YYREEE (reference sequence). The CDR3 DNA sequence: TGTGCCAGCAGCCACGACAGGGCAGGGGCTCTTAGCTACACCTTC. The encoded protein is CASSHDRAGALSYTF.

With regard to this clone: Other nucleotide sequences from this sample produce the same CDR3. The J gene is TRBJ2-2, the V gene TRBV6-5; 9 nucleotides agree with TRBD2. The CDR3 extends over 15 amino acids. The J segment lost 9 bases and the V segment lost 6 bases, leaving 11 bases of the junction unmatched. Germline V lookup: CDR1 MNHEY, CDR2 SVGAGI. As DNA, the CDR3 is TGTGCCAGCAGCTTTAGGCGTCTAGCGGGGCGGGAGCTGTTTTTT. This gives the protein CASSFRRLAGRELFF.

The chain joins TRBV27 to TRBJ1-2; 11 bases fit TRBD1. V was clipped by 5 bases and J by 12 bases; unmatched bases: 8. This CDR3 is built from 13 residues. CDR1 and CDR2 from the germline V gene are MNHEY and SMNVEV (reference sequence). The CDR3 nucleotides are TGTGCCAGCAGTCCTCGGACAGGGGGCGCGCACACCTTC. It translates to CASSPRTGGAHTF.

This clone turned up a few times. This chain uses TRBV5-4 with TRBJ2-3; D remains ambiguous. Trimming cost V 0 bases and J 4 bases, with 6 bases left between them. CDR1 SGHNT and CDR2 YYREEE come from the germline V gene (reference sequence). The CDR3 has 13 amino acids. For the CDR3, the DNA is TGTGCCAGCAGCTTGGGGAGTTCAGATACGCAGTATTTT. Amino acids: CASSLGSSDTQYF.

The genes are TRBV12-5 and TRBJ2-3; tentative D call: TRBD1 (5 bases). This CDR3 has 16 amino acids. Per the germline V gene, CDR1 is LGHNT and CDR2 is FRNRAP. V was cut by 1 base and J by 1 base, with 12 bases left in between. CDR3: CASGLGVDSRTDTQYF. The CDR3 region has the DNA TGTGCTAGTGGTTTGGGAGTCGACAGTCGCACAGATACGCAGTATTTT.

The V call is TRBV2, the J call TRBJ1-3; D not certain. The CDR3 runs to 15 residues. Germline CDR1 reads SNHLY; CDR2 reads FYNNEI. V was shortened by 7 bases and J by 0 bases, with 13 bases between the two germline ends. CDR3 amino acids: CASTFDIRSGNTIYF. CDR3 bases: TGTGCCAGCACCTTTGACATCCGCTCTGGAAACACCATATATTTT. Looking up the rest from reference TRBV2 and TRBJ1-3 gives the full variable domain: EPEVTQTPSHQVTQMGQEVILRCVPISNHLYFYWYRQILGQKVEFLVSFYNNEISEKSEIFDDQFSVERPDGSNFTLKIRSTKLEDSAMYFCASTFDIRSGNTIYFGEGSWLTVV.

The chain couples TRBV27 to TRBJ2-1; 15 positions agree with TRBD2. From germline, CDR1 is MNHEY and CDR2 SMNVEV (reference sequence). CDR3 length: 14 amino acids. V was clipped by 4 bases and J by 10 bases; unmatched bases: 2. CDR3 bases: TGTGCCAGCAGTTATGGACTAGCGGGAGGGGAGCAGTTCTTC. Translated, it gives CASSYGLAGGEQFF.

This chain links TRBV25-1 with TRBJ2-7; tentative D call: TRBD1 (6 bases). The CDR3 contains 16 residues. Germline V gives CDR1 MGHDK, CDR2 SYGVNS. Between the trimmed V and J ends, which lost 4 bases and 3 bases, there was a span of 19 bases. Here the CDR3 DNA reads TGTGCCAGCAGTGGGGGAAACAGGGACCCCCACTACGAGCAGTACTTC. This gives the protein CASSGGNRDPHYEQYF.

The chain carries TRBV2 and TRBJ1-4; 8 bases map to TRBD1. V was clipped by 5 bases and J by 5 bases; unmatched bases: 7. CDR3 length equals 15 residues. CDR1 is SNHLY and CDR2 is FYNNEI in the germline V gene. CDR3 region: CASSMDRVLNEKLFF. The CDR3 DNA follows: TGTGCCAGCAGTATGGACAGGGTCCTGAATGAAAAACTGTTTTTT.

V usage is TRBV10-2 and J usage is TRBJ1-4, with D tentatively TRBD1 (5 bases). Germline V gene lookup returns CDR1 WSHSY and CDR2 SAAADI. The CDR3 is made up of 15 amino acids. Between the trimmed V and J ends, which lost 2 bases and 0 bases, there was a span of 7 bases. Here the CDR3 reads CASSEDRPTNEKLFF. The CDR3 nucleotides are TGCGCCAGCAGTGAGGACAGACCAACTAATGAAAAACTGTTTTTT.

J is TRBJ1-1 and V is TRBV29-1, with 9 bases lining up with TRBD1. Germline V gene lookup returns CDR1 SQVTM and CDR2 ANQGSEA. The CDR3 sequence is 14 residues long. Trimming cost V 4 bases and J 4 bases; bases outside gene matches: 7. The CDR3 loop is CSVGSATGGTEAFF. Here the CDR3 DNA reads TGCAGCGTTGGATCCGCGACAGGGGGCACTGAAGCTTTCTTT.

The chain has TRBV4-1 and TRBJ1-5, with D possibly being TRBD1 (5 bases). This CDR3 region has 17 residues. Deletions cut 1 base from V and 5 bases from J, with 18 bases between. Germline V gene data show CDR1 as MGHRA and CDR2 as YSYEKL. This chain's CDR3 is CASSQGPGRRRDQPQHF. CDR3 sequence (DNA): TGCGCCAGCAGCCAAGGTCCAGGGAGGAGAAGGGATCAGCCCCAGCATTTT.

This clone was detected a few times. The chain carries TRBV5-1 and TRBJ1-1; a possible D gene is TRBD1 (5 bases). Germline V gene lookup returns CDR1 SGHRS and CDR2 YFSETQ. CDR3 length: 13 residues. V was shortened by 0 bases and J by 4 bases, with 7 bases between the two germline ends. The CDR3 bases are TGCGCCAGCAGCTTGGGACAGTCCACTGAAGCTTTCTTT. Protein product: CASSLGQSTEAFF.

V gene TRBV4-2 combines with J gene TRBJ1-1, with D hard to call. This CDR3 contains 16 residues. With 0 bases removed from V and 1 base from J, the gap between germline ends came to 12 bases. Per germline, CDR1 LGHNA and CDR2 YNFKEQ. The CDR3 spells CASSQDAAGRNTEAFF. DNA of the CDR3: TGTGCCAGCAGCCAAGATGCGGCCGGGAGGAACACTGAAGCTTTCTTT.

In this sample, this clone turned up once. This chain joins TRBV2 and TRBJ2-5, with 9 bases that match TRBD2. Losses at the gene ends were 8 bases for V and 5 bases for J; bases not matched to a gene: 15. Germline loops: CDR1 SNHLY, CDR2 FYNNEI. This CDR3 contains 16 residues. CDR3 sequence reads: CASPGIAGGPLETQYF. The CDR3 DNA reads TGTGCCAGCCCAGGCATTGCGGGGGGGCCCTTGGAGACCCAGTACTTC.

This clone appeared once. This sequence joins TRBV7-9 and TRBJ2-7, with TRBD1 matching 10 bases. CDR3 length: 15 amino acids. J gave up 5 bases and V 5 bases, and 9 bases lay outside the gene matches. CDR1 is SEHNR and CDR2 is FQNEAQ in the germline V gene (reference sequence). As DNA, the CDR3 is TGTGCCAGCAGCCAAGGCGGACAGGGGGTCCACGAGCAGTACTTC. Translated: CASSQGGQGVHEQYF.

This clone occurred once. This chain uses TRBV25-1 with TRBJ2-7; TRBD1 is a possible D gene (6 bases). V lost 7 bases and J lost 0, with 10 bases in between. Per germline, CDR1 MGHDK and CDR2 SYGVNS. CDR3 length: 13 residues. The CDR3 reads CASTRGNSYEQYF. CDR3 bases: TGTGCCAGCACCAGGGGCAACTCCTACGAGCAGTACTTC.

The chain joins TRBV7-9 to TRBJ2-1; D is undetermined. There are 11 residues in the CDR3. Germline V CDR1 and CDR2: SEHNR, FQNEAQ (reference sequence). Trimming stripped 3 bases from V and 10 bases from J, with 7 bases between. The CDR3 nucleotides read TGTGCCAGCAGCTTGGAGCAGGAGCAGTTCTTC. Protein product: CASSLEQEQFF.

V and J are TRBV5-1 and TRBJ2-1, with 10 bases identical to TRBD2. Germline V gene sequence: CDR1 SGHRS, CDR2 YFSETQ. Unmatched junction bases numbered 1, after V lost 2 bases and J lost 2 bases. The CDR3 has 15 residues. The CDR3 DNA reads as TGCGCCAGCAGCTTAAGCGGGGGGGCCTACAATGAGCAGTTCTTC. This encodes CASSLSGGAYNEQFF.

The CDR3 loop reads CAYRRPAGNTIYF. Here the CDR3 DNA reads TGTGCCTACCGGCGGCCCGCTGGAAACACCATATATTTT. The chain employs TRBV30 and TRBJ1-3; D is uncertain. Trimming removed 7 bases from V and 2 bases from J, with 12 bases in between. The CDR3 loop spans 13 amino acids. The germline V gene has CDR1 GTSNPN and CDR2 SVGIG (reference sequence).

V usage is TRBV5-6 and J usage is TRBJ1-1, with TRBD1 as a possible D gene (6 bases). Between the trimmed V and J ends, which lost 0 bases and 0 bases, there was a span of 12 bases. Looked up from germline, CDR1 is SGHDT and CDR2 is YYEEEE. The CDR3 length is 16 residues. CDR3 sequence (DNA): TGTGCCAGCAGCTTGGATGGCAGGGGAATGAACACTGAAGCTTTCTTT. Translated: CASSLDGRGMNTEAFF.